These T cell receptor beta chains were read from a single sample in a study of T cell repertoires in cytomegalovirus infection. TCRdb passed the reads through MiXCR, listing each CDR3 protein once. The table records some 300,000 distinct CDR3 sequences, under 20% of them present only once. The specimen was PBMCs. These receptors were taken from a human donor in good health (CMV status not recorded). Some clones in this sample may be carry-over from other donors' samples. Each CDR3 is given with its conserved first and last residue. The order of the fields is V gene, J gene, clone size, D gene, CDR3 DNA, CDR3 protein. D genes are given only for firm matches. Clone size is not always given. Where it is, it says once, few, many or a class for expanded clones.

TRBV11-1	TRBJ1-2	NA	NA	TGTGCCAGCAGCTTAACCAGCCTACGGAGCTACACCTTC	CASSLTSLRSYTF
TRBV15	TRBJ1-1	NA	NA	TGTGCCACCAGCAGAGATGGGGGTTCCGAAGCTTTCTTT	CATSRDGGSEAFF
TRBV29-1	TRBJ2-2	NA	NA	TGCAGCGTTGAAGGGTCAGGGGCGGACACCGGGGAGCTGTTTTTT	CSVEGSGADTGELFF
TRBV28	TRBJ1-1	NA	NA	TGTGCCAGCATTGTGGGGCAGGGGAACACTGAAGCTTTCTTT	CASIVGQGNTEAFF
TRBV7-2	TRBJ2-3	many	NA	TGTGCCAGCAGAACAGGATCATCCTCGACAGATACGCAGTATTTT	CASRTGSSSTDTQYF
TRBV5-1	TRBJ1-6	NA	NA	TGCGCCAGCAGCTTGGGGACAGCTCAGAATTCACCCTTCCACTTT	CASSLGTAQNSPFHF
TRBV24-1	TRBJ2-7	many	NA	TGTGCCACCAGTGGCGGCAACCCAACCTACGAGCAGTACTTC	CATSGGNPTYEQYF
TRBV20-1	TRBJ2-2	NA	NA	TGCAGTGCTAGAGATACTGGGAACACCGGGGAGCTGTTTTTT	CSARDTGNTGELFF
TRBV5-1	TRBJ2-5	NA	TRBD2	TGCGCCAGCAGCTTCGGGACTACCCTCGCCGGGGAGACCCAGTACTTC	CASSFGTTLAGETQYF
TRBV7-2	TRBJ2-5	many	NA	TGTGCCAGCAGCCGGGGTATTCAAGAGACCCAGTACTTC	CASSRGIQETQYF
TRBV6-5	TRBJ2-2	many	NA	TGTGCCAGCAGTTACCTCAGGGTCGCGAACACCGGGGAGCTGTTTTTT	CASSYLRVANTGELFF
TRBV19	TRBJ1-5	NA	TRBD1	TGTGCCAGTACCCAGACAGGGGATCGCAATCAGCCCCAGCATTTT	CASTQTGDRNQPQHF
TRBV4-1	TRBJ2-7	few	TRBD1	TGCGCCAGCAGCCAATTAGCCAACGGACAGGGCTACGAGCAGTACTTC	CASSQLANGQGYEQYF
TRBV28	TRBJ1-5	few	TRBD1	TGTGCCAGCAGTGGACAGGTGGGAGGGCAGCCCCAGCATTTT	CASSGQVGGQPQHF
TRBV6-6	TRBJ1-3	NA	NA	TGTGCCAGCAGTTACTCCCGGTCCGATATCGGAAACACCATATATTTT	CASSYSRSDIGNTIYF
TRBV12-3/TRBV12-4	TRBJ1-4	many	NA	TGTGCCAGCAGTTTGGGGGCTCCTAATGAAAAACTGTTTTTT	CASSLGAPNEKLFF
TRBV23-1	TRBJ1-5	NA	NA	TGCGCCAGCACTAAGCCCAGGGTTAGCAATCAGCCCCAGCATTTT	CASTKPRVSNQPQHF
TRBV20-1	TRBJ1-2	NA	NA	TGCAGTGCCCCTACAGGGTGGGGCTACACCTTC	CSAPTGWGYTF
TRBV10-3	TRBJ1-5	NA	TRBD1	TGTGCCATCAGTGGGGGGATACAGGGGGCAGTCCATCAGCCCCAGCATTTT	CAISGGIQGAVHQPQHF
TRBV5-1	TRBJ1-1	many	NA	TGCGCCAGCAGCTGGGGCCCTGGGGAGAACACTGAAGCTTTCTTT	CASSWGPGENTEAFF
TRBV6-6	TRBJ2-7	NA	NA	TGTGCCAGCAGTTACTCGTGGCGGGACTACGAGCAGTACTTC	CASSYSWRDYEQYF
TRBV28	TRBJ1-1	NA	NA	TGTGCCAGCAGTTCCCGCTGGGGTAACACTGAAGCTTTCTTT	CASSSRWGNTEAFF
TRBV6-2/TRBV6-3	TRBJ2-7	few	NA	TGTGCCAGCAGTTACGGGGCAGATTTCTACGAGCAGTACTTC	CASSYGADFYEQYF
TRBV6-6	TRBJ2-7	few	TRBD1	TGTGCCAGCACCCTCGGGACAGGGTACAACTACGAGCAGTACTTC	CASTLGTGYNYEQYF
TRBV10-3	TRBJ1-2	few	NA	TGTGCCATCAGGACAGTTTATGGCTACACCTTC	CAIRTVYGYTF
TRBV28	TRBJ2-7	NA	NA	TGTGCCAGCAGTATCCAGACAGGCTACGAGCAGTACTTC	CASSIQTGYEQYF
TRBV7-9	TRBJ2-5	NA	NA	TGTGCCAGCAGTACAGGCGTACAAGAGACCCAGTACTTC	CASSTGVQETQYF
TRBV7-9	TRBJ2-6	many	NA	TGTGCCAGCACCAGGGGAGACTCTGGGGCCAACGTCCTGACTTTC	CASTRGDSGANVLTF
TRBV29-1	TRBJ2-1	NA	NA	TGCAGCGCCGAAGACGGCTTTCCCTCCATGTACAATGAGCAGTTCTTC	CSAEDGFPSMYNEQFF
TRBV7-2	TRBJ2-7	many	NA	TGTGCCAGCAGCTTAGTAGCTACGTCGTCCGAGCAGTACTTC	CASSLVATSSEQYF
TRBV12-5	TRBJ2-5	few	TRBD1	TGTGCTAGTGGATCGACAGGGGAGACCCAGTACTTC	CASGSTGETQYF
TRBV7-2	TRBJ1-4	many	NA	TGTGCCAGCAGCTTTCAACAGATTAATGAAAAACTGTTTTTT	CASSFQQINEKLFF
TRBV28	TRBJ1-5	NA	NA	TGTGCCACCTCGGACAGCATTAATCAGCCCCAGCATTTT	CATSDSINQPQHF
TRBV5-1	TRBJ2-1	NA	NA	TGCGCCAGCAGCTTGGTTGGGGGGATGCCCCCCTACAATGAGCAGTTCTTC	CASSLVGGMPPYNEQFF
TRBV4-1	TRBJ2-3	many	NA	TGCGCCAGCAGCCATTTCCGGGACACCTCGTTCGAGACAGATACGCAGTATTTT	CASSHFRDTSFETDTQYF
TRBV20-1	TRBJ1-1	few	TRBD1	TGCAGTGCTAGGGGGACAGGGCTCGTCGATGGAGGGGGGAACACTGAAGCTTTCTTT	CSARGTGLVDGGGNTEAFF
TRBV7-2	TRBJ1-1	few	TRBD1	TGTGCCAGCAGTAGAGGTGGGACAGGGATGAACACTGAAGCTTTCTTT	CASSRGGTGMNTEAFF